This T cell receptor beta chain was profiled in a study of blood T cell repertoires in COVID-19. Libraries were prepared by immunoSEQ multiplex PCR; TCRdb keeps only in-frame clonotypes and omits some of them. The table shows around 240,000 clones, with about 91% occurring only once. In germline, CDR1 is MNHEY, CDR2 SVGEGT. The CDR3 has 17 amino acids. With V trimmed by 3 bases and J by 4 bases, 11 bases remained unmatched. Residents of around 24 US areas, aged about 18 to 89 years, made up the participants. Sequencing was performed on PBMCs or T cells enriched from blood (not recorded which). This receptor was obtained from a human donor in a cohort exposed to, infected with or recovered from COVID-19 (not recorded which). The donor label of this sample is uncertain. The genes are TRBV6-2 or TRBV6-3 and TRBJ1-5, with TRBD1 identical over 8 bases. The CDR3 DNA is TGTGCCAGCAGTTATCCCTATCATAGACAGGGGAATCAGCCCCAGCATTTT. This codes for CASSYPYHRQGNQPQHF.